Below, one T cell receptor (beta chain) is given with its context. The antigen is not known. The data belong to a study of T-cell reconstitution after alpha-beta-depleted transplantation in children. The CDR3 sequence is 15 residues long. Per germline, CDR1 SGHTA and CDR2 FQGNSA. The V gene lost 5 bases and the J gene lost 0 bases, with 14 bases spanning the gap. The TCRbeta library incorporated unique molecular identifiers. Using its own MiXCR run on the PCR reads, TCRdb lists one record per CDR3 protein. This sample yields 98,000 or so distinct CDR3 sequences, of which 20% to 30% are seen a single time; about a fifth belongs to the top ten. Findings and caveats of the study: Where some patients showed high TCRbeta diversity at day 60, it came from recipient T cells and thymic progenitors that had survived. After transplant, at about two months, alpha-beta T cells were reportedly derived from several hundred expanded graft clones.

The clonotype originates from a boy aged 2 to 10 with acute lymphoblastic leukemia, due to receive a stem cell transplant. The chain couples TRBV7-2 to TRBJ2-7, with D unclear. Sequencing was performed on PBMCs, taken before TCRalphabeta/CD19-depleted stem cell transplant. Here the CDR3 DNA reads TGTGCCAGCAGCAAAAATGCAGGTTCCTCCTACGAGCAGTACTTC. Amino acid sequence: CASSKNAGSSYEQYF.